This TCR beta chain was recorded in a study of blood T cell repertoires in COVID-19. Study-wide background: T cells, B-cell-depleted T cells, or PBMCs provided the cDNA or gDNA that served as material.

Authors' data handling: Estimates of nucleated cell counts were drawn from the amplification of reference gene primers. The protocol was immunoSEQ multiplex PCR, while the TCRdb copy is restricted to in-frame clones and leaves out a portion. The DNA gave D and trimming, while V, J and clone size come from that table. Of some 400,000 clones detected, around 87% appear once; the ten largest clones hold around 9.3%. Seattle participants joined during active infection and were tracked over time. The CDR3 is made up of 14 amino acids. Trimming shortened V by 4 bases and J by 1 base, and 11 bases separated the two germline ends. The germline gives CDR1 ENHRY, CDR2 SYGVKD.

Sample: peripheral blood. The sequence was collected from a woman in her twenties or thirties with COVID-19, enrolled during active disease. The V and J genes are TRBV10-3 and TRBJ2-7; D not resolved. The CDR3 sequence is CAISGNANSYEQYF. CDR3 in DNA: TGTGCCATCAGTGGAAATGCTAATTCCTACGAGCAGTACTTC.